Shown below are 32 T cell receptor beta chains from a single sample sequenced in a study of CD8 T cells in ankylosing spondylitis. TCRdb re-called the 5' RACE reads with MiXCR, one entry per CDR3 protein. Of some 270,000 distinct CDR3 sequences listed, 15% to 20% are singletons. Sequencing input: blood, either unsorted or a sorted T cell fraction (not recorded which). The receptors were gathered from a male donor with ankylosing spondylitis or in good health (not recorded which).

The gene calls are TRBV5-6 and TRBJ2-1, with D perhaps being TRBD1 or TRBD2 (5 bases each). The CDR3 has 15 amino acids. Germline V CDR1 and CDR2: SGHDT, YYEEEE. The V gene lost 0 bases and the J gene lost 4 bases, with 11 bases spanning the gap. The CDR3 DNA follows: TGTGCCAGCAGCTTGGGCCAGGGAGAATACAATGAGCAGTTCTTC. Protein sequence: CASSLGQGEYNEQFF.

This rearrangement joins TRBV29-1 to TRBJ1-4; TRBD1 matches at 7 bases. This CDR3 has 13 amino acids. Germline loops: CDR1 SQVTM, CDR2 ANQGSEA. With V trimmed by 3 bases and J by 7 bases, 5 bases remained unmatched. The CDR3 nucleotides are TGCAGCGTTGAGGCAGGGGGTGGTGAAAAACTGTTTTTT. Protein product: CSVEAGGGEKLFF.

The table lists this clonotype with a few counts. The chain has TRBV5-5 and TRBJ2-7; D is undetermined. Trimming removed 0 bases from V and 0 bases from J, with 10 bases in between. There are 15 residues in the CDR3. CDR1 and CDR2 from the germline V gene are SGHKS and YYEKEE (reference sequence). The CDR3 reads CASSLGRILSYEQYF. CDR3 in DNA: TGTGCCAGCAGCTTGGGACGGATCCTCTCCTACGAGCAGTACTTC. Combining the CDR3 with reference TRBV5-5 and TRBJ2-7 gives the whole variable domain DAGVTQSPTHLIKTRGQQVTLRCSPISGHKSVSWYQQVLGQGPQFIFQYYEKEERGRGNFPDRFSARQFPNYSSELNVNALLLGDSALYLCASSLGRILSYEQYFGPGTRLTVT.

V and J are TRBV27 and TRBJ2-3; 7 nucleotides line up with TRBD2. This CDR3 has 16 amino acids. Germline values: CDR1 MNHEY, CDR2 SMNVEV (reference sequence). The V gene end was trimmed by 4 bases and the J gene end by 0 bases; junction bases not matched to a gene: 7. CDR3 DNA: TGTGCCAGCAGTTATATAGCGGGTTTTAGCACAGATACGCAGTATTTT. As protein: CASSYIAGFSTDTQYF.

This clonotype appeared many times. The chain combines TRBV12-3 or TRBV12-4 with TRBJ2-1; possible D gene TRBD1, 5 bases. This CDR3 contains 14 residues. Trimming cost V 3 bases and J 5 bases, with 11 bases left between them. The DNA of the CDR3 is TGTGCCAGCAGTTTTCAGGGCCTCCACAATGAGCAGTTCTTC. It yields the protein CASSFQGLHNEQFF.

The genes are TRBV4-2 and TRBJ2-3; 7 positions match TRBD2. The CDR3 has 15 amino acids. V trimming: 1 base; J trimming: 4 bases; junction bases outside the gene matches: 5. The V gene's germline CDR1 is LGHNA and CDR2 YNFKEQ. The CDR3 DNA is TGTGCCAGCAGCCAAGCTCGCCTAGCGGCAGATACGCAGTATTTT. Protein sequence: CASSQARLAADTQYF.

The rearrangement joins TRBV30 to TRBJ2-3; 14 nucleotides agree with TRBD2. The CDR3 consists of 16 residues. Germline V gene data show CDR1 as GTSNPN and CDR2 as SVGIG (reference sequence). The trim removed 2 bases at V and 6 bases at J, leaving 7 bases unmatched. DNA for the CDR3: TGTGCCTGGAGTCAGGGACTAGCGGGAGAAGGGGATACGCAGTATTTT. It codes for CAWSQGLAGEGDTQYF.

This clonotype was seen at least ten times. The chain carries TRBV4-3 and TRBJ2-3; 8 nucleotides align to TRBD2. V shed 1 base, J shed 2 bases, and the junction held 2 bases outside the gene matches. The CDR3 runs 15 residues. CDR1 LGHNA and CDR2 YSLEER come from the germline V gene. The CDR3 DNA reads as TGCGCCAGCAGCCAAGCGGGAGGGCCCACAGATACGCAGTATTTT. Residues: CASSQAGGPTDTQYF.

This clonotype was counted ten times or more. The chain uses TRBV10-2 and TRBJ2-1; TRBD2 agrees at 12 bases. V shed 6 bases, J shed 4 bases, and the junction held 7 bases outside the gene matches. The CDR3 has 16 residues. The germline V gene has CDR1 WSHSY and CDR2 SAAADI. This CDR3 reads CASRSLAGGGYNEQFF. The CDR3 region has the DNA TGCGCCAGCAGGAGCCTAGCGGGAGGGGGGTACAATGAGCAGTTCTTC.

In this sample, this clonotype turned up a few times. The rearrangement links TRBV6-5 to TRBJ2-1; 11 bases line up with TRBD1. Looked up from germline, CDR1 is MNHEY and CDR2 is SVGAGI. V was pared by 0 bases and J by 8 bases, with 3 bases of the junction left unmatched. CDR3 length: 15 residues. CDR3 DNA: TGTGCCAGCAGTTACTCGGGACAGGGGGTGGATGAGCAGTTCTTC. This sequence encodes CASSYSGQGVDEQFF.

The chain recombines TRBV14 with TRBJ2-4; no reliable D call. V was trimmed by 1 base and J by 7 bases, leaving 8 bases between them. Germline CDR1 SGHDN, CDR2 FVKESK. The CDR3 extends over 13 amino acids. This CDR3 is CASSQGAANIQYF. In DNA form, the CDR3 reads TGTGCCAGCAGCCAAGGTGCAGCGAACATTCAGTACTTC. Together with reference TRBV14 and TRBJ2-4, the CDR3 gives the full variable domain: EAGVTQFPSHSVIEKGQTVTLRCDPISGHDNLYWYRRVMGKEIKFLLHFVKESKQDESGMPNNRFLAERTGGTYSTLKVQPAELEDSGVYFCASSQGAANIQYFGAGTRLSVL.

CDR3 loop: CASSPYSGSLYNEQFF. The CDR3 nucleotides read TGTGCCAGCAGTCCGTATAGCGGGAGCCTCTACAATGAGCAGTTCTTC. The genes are TRBV27 and TRBJ2-1; the match to TRBD2 covers 9 bases. V lost 5 bases to trimming and J lost 3 bases; unmatched junction nucleotides: 8. The CDR3 extends over 16 amino acids. Germline V lookup: CDR1 MNHEY, CDR2 SMNVEV (reference sequence).

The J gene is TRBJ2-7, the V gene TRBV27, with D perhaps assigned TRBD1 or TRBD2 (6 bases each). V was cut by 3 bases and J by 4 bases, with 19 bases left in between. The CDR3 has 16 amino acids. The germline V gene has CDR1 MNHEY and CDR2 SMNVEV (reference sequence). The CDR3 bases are TGTGCCAGCAGTTTTTCGTGGGTAGGGGGGTTTTACGAGCAGTACTTC. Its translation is CASSFSWVGGFYEQYF.

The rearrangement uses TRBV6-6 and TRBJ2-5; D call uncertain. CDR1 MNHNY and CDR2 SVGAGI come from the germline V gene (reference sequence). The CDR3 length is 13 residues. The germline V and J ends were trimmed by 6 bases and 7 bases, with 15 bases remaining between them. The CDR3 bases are TGTGCCAGCAGCCCCTCGAACCGGATGACCCAGTACTTC. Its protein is CASSPSNRMTQYF.

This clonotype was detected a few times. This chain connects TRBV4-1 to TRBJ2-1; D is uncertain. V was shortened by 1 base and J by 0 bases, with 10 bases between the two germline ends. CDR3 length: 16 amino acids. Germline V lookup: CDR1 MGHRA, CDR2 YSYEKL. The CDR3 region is CASSQVIPSSYNEQFF. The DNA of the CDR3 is TGCGCCAGCAGCCAAGTCATTCCGAGCTCCTACAATGAGCAGTTCTTC.

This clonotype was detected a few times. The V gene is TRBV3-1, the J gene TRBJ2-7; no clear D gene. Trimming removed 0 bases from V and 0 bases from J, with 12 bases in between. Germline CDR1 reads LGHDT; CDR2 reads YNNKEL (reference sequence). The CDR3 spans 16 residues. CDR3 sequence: CASSQDSGPSSYEQYF. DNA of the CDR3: TGTGCCAGCAGCCAAGACTCCGGCCCTAGCTCCTACGAGCAGTACTTC.

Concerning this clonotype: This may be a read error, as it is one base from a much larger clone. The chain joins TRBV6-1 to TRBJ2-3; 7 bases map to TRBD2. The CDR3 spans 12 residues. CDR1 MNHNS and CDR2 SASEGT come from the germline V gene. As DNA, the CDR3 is TGTGCCAGCAGTGAACGGGGGGATACGCTGTATTTT. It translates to CASSERGDTLYF.

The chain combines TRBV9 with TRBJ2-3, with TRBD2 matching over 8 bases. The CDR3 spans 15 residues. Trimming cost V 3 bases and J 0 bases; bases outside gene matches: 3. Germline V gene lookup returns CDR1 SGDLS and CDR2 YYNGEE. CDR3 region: CASSGGGGSTDTQYF. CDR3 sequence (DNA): TGTGCCAGCAGCGGTGGCGGGGGGAGCACAGATACGCAGTATTTT. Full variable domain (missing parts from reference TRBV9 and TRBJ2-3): DSGVTQTPKHLITATGQRVTLRCSPRSGDLSVYWYQQSLDQGLQFLIQYYNGEERAKGNILERFSAQQFPDLHSELNLSSLELGDSALYFCASSGGGGSTDTQYFGPGTRLTVL.

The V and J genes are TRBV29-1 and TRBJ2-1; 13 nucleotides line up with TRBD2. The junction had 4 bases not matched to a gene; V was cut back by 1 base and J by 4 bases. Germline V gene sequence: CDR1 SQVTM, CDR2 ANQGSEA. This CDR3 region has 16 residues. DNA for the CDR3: TGCAGCGTTGAAGGGACTAGCGGGAGCCATTACAATGAGCAGTTCTTC. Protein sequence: CSVEGTSGSHYNEQFF.

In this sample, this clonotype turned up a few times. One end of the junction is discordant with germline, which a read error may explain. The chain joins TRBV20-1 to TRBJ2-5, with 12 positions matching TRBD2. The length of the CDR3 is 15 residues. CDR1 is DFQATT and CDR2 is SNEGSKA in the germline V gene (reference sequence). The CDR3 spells CSARGLAGDQEPQYF. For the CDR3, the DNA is TGCAGTGCTAGAGGACTAGCGGGAGACCAAGAGCCCCAGTACTTC.

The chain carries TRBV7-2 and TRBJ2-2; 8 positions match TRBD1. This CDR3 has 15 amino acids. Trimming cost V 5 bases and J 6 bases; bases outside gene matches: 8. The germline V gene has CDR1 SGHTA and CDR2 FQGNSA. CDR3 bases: TGTGCCAGCAGCCCTGGGACAGGCGTGGCCGGGGAGCTGTTTTTT. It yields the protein CASSPGTGVAGELFF.

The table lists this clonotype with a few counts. DNA of the CDR3: TGCGCCAGCAGCCAAGACTTGGAACCTAGCATTGGCACCGGGGAGCTGTTTTTT. Translation gives CASSQDLEPSIGTGELFF. This chain joins TRBV4-3 and TRBJ2-2; tentative D call: TRBD2 (5 bases). This CDR3 region has 18 residues. Trimming stripped 0 bases from V and 4 bases from J, with 18 bases between. Germline CDR1 and CDR2: LGHNA and YSLEER.

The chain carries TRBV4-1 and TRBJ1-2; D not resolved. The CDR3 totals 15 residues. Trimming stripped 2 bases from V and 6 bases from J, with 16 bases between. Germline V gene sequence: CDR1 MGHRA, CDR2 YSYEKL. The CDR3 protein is CASSQTPINYDGYTF. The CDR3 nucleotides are TGCGCCAGCAGCCAAACGCCCATAAATTATGATGGCTACACCTTC.

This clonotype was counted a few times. This CDR3 reads CASRQGSYNEQFF. CDR3 bases: TGTGCCAGCAGACAGGGCTCCTACAATGAGCAGTTCTTC. The chain combines TRBV7-9 with TRBJ2-1; maybe TRBD1 (6 bases). The CDR3 is 13 amino acids. Germline CDR1 SEHNR, CDR2 FQNEAQ (reference sequence). V lost 6 bases and J 0 bases, leaving 6 bases between the germline ends.

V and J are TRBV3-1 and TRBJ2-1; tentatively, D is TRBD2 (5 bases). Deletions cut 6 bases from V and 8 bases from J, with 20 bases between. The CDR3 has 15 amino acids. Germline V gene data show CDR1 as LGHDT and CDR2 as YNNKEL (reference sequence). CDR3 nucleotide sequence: TGTGCCAGCAGATTTACTAGGATGGTAGGCGATGAGCAGTTCTTC. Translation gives CASRFTRMVGDEQFF.

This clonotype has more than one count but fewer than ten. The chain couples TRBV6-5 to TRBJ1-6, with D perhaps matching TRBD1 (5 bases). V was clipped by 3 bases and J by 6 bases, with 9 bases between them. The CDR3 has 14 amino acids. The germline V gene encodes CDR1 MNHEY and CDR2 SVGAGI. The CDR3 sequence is CASSYPQVNSPLHF. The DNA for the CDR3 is TGTGCCAGCAGTTATCCACAGGTTAATTCACCCCTCCACTTT.

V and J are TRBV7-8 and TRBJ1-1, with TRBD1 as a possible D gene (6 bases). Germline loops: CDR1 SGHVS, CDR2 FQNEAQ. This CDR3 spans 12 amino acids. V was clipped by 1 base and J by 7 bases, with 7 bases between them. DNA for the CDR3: TGTGCCAGCAGCTTAGGGACAGTTGAAGCTTTCTTT. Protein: CASSLGTVEAFF.

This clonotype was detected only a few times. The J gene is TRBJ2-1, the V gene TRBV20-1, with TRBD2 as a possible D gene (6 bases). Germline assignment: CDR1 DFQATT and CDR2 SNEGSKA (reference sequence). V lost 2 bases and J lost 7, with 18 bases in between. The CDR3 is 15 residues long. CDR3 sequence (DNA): TGCAGTGCTAGAATCCTCGACACTGGACTAAATGAGCAGTTCTTC. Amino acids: CSARILDTGLNEQFF.

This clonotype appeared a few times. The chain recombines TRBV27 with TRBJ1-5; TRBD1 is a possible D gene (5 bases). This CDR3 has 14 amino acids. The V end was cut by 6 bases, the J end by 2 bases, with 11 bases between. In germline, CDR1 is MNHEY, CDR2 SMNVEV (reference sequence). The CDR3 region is CASSSGSGNQPQHF. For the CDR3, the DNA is TGTGCCAGCAGCTCAGGGTCTGGCAATCAGCCCCAGCATTTT.

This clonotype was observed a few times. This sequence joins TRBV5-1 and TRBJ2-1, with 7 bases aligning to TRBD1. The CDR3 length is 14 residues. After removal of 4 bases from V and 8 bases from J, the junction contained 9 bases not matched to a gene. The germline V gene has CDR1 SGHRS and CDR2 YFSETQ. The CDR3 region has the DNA TGCGCCAGCAGCCTTGAGGGGGCGGCTGATGAGCAGTTCTTC. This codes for CASSLEGAADEQFF.

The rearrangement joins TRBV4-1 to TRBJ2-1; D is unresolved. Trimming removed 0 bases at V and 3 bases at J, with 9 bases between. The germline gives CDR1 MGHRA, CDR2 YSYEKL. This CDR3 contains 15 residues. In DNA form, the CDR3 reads TGCGCCAGCAGCCAAGATACGGCCAGCTACAATGAGCAGTTCTTC. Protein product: CASSQDTASYNEQFF.

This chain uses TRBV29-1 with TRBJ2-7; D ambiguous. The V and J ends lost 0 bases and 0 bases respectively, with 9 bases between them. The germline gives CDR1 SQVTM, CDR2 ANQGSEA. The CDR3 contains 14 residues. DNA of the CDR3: TGCAGCGTTGAAGATCGCGGCAGCTCCTACGAGCAGTACTTC. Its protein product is CSVEDRGSSYEQYF.